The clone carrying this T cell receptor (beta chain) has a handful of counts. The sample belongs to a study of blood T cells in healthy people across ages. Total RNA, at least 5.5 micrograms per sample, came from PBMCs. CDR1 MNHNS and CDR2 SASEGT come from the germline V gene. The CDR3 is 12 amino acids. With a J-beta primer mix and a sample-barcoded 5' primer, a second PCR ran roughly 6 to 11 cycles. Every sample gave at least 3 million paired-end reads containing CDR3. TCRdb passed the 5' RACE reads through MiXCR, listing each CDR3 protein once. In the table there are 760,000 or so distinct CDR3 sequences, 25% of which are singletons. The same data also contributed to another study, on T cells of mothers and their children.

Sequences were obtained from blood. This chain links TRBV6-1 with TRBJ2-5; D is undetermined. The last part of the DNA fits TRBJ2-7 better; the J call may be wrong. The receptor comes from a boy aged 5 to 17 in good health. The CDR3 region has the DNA TGTGCCAGCCTCGGGCCGTCCTACGAGCAGTACTTC. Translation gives CASLGPSYEQYF.